Below are 2 T cell receptor beta chains sequenced from a single sample in a study of human T cells and chemical hapten exposure. Time point defined: pre-sensitization, week 0. Indicated treatment: therapeutic diphenylcyclopropenone sensitization with weekly scalp DPC. Before extraction, the whole blood was not fractionated, and total RNA was taken from it. TCRdb used MiXCR to reprocess the RACE reads, holding one entry per CDR3 protein. The sample contains tens of thousands of distinct CDR3 sequences, more than 10% of which appear only once. The specimen was whole blood, collected in connection with sensitization to the hapten diphenylcyclopropenone (DPC). These receptors were collected from a woman in her thirties or forties with alopecia areata. Some clones in this sample may be carry-over from other donors' samples.

This clonotype turned up a few times. The rearrangement links TRBV29-1 to TRBJ2-3; D is possibly TRBD1 (6 bases). CDR1 is SQVTM, CDR2 ANQGSEA, per germline. Deletions cut 0 bases from V and 4 bases from J, with 11 bases between. The CDR3 runs 14 residues. CDR3 nucleotide sequence: TGCAGCGTTGAAGACCCAAAGGGGGCAGATACGCAGTATTTT. This codes for CSVEDPKGADTQYF.

The rearrangement uses TRBV6-2 or TRBV6-3 and TRBJ2-5, with TRBD2 as a possible D gene (6 bases). The CDR3 contains 14 residues. The germline CDR1 and CDR2 sequences are MNHEY and SVGEGT. Trimming took 2 bases from V and 5 from J, leaving 12 bases between them. The chain's CDR3 is CASSYGGAEETQYF. The CDR3 nucleotides are TGTGCCAGCAGTTACGGCGGGGCCGAGGAGACCCAGTACTTC.